This TCR beta chain was identified in a study of T-cell reconstitution after alpha-beta-depleted transplantation in children (dated by TCRdb to 2015 to 2016). Notes on the research overall: T-cell immune reconstitution after TCRalphabeta/CD19-depleted allogeneic hematopoietic cell transplantation in children was quantitatively tracked in the study by means of TCR repertoire profiling.

The library was prepared using PCR. TCRdb records Illumina HiSeq 2500 as the sequencer. TCR library preparation used molecular barcoding, with unique molecular identifiers applied to normalize quantification of the TCRbeta repertoire. In TCRdb, the public reads were trimmed at Q25 with fastp and aligned with MiXCR, with productive beta chains retained. Rows with a matching CDR3 protein are joined into one entry that keeps the most common DNA and genes. The table for this sample lists 300,000 to 400,000 distinct CDR3 sequences; around 15% of them were counted only once. The top ten clones comprise around two fifths of the sample. Remarks on this clonotype: What this receptor recognizes is not known. No base qualities exist here, and no much larger clone lies one base off it.

Summary of the overall study and its limitations: The frequencies of hyperexpanded clones fell over the following months, and after one year, T-cell counts and TCRbeta diversity were mostly attributed to newly produced T cells. Apparently early alphabetaT-cell count recovery about two months after transplant reportedly relied on only several hundred rapidly expanded clones derived from non-depleted graft cells. In some patients, the high TCRbeta diversity seen at day 60 was put down to recipient T cells and intrathymic progenitors that had survived conditioning.

Including cysteine and phenylalanine, the CDR3 has 17 amino acids. Only the CDR3 portion is preserved as DNA: 51 bases, with reading frame beginning at the first base. V is clipped by 1 base and J by 5 bases, and the sequence between their germline boundaries is 18 bases long. Sample treatment or condition, as interpreted from the label and publication: allogeneic hematopoietic cell transplantation with graft depleted of TCRalphabeta T cells and CD19 B cells. The transplant recipients were children given TCRalphabeta/CD19-depleted allogeneic hematopoietic cell grafts. The source material was PBMCs, mostly from graft donor cells, sampled 360 days after TCRalphabeta/CD19-depleted stem cell transplant. The chain was built from TRBV12-3 or TRBV12-4 and TRBJ2-1; the D gene remains uncertain. This clonotype originated in a male patient aged 2-10 years who had a stem cell transplant for acute lymphoblastic leukemia, so the T cells may come from the graft donor. The CDR3 amino acid sequence is: CASSLGRLVRGNNEQFF. Here is the DNA: TGTGCCAGCAGTTTAGGCCGGCTAGTGCGTGGTAACAATGAGCAGTTCTTC.